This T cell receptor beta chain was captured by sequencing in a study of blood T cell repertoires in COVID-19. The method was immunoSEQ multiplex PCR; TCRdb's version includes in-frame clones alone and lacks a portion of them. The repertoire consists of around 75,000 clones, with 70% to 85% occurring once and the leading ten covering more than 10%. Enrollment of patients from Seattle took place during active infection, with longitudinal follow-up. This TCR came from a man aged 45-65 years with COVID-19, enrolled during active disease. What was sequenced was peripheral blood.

This CDR3 is CASSPRTGGDTEAFF. The CDR3 coding sequence is TGTGCCAGCAGCCCCCGGACAGGGGGCGACACTGAAGCTTTCTTT. The chain employs TRBV7-9 and TRBJ1-1; 11 positions agree with TRBD1. The V segment lost 5 bases and the J segment 3 bases; nucleotides outside the gene matches: 5. Germline V CDR1 and CDR2: SEHNR, FQNEAQ (reference sequence). This CDR3 spans 15 amino acids. The complete variable domain, with remaining parts taken from reference TRBV7-9 and TRBJ1-1, reads DTGVSQNPRHKITKRGQNVTFRCDPISEHNRLYWYRQTLGQGPEFLTYFQNEAQLEKSRLLSDRFSAERPKGSFSTLEIQRTEQGDSAMYLCASSPRTGGDTEAFFGQGTRLTVV.